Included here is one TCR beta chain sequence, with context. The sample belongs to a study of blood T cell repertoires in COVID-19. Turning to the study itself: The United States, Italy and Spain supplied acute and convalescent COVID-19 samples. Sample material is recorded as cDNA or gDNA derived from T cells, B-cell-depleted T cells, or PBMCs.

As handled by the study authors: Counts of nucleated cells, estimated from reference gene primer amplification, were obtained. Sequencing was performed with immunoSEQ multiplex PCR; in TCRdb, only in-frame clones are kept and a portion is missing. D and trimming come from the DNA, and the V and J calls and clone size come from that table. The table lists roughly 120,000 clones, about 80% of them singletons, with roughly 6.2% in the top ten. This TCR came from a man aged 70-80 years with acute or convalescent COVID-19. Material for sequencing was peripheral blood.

CDR3 region: CASSEEQGFTYEQYF. In DNA form, the CDR3 reads TGTGCCAGCAGTGAAGAACAGGGGTTTACCTACGAGCAGTACTTC. V gene TRBV2 combines with J gene TRBJ2-7, with 7 bases fitting TRBD1. Germline trimming cut 1 base from V and 2 bases from J; bases unmatched to any gene: 5. This CDR3 has 15 amino acids. CDR1 and CDR2 (germline): SNHLY, FYNNEI.